A selection of T cell receptor beta chains follows, all from one sample in a study of low-dose radiotherapy and immunotherapy resistance in tumors. TCRdb passed the reads through MiXCR, listing each CDR3 protein once. The table shows tens of thousands of distinct CDR3 sequences, with around 18% occurring only once. The sample in question was PBMCs, obtained before treatment. These receptors came from a male donor with prostate cancer. The CDR3 runs from the conserved cysteine through the conserved F or W. Each record gives: J gene, clone size, V gene, D gene, CDR3 protein, CDR3 DNA. The D gene is left open where the match is weak. Clone size, where shown, is once, few, many, or a class for clones that have expanded.

TRBJ1-6	many	TRBV5-1	TRBD1	CASSLAPGGEGNSPLHF	TGCGCCAGCAGCTTGGCGCCAGGGGGCGAGGGTAATTCACCCCTCCACTTT
TRBJ2-1	many	TRBV4-2	TRBD2	CASSKRTSGGGRNSYNEQFF	TGTGCCAGCAGCAAACGGACTAGCGGGGGGGGAAGGAACTCCTACAATGAGCAGTTCTTC
TRBJ2-7	many	TRBV30	-	CAWRRTQLSYEQYF	TGTGCCTGGAGGAGGACACAGCTCTCCTACGAGCAGTACTTC
TRBJ2-1	-	TRBV6-2/TRBV6-3	TRBD2	CASSAGTSGGNEQFF	TGTGCCAGCAGTGCCGGGACTAGCGGGGGTAATGAGCAGTTCTTC
TRBJ2-1	many	TRBV12-3/TRBV12-4	TRBD2	CASSFIITAGVNKDEQFF	TGTGCCAGCAGTTTCATCATTACGGCGGGAGTAAATAAAGATGAGCAGTTCTTC
TRBJ2-1	-	TRBV19	TRBD2	CASNSGLAGYEQFF	TGTGCCAGTAATTCGGGACTAGCGGGCTATGAGCAGTTCTTC
TRBJ2-3	-	TRBV10-3	-	CAISESGLSATDTQYF	TGTGCCATCAGTGAGTCTGGGCTCTCGGCCACAGATACGCAGTATTTT
TRBJ2-3	many	TRBV29-1	TRBD2	CSMTALAGGPVDTQYF	TGCAGCATGACCGCCCTAGCGGGGGGGCCGGTAGATACGCAGTATTTT
TRBJ1-4	many	TRBV6-6	TRBD1	CASSHGQGATNEKLFF	TGTGCCAGCAGTCACGGACAGGGTGCAACTAATGAAAAACTGTTTTTT
TRBJ2-1	many	TRBV5-1	TRBD2	CASSKEGLAGLYNEQFF	TGCGCCAGCAGTAAAGAGGGACTAGCGGGTCTTTACAATGAGCAGTTCTTC
TRBJ1-4	many	TRBV20-1	-	CSASQANEKLFF	TGCAGTGCTAGTCAGGCTAATGAAAAACTGTTTTTT
TRBJ1-1	many	TRBV18	-	CASSPNQGKANTEAFF	TGTGCCAGCTCACCGAACCAGGGGAAGGCGAACACTGAAGCTTTCTTT
TRBJ2-7	many	TRBV18	-	CASSQDGSYEQYF	TGTGCCAGCTCACAGGACGGGTCCTACGAGCAGTACTTC
TRBJ2-1	many	TRBV6-2/TRBV6-3	TRBD2	CASSSKRGYNEQFF	TGTGCCAGCAGTTCAAAGCGGGGGTACAATGAGCAGTTCTTC
TRBJ2-1	-	TRBV24-1	-	CATSDPTAAGGEYNEQFF	TGTGCCACCAGTGATCCCACCGCAGCAGGGGGGGAGTACAATGAGCAGTTCTTC
TRBJ2-1	-	TRBV28	-	CASSSAGGAYNEQFF	TGTGCCAGCAGTTCTGCGGGTGGGGCCTACAATGAGCAGTTCTTC
TRBJ2-7	-	TRBV28	TRBD2	CASTLSGRAGNEQYF	TGTGCCAGCACCCTCAGCGGGAGGGCCGGGAACGAGCAGTACTTC
TRBJ2-7	many	TRBV20-1	-	CSASPSLYEQYF	TGCAGTGCCAGCCCGAGTCTCTACGAGCAGTACTTC
TRBJ2-1	many	TRBV27	TRBD2	CASSLRLAGGYNEQFF	TGTGCCAGCAGTTTAAGACTAGCGGGAGGATACAATGAGCAGTTCTTC
TRBJ2-2	many	TRBV6-2/TRBV6-3	TRBD2	CASSSTSGSTTGELFF	TGTGCCAGCAGTTCGACTAGCGGGAGTACCACCGGGGAGCTGTTTTTT
TRBJ1-6	many	TRBV27	-	CASSSDAGSNSPLHF	TGTGCCAGCAGTTCGGACGCCGGAAGCAATTCACCCCTCCACTTT
TRBJ1-1	many	TRBV5-5	-	CATTPSRGGNTEAFF	TGTGCCACCACACCTTCAAGGGGGGGAAACACTGAAGCTTTCTTT
TRBJ1-5	many	TRBV28	TRBD1	CASSTGGRSQPQHF	TGTGCCAGCAGTACAGGGGGCCGGAGCCAGCCCCAGCATTTT
TRBJ1-1	-	TRBV5-1	-	CASSVDPRKTEAFF	TGCGCCAGCAGCGTTGACCCCCGTAAGACTGAAGCTTTCTTT
TRBJ2-1	many	TRBV3-1	-	CASSQDIGRASYNEQFF	TGTGCCAGCAGCCAAGATATCGGCAGGGCATCCTACAATGAGCAGTTCTTC
TRBJ2-7	many	TRBV7-2	-	CASSLSRSRYSYEQYF	TGTGCCAGCAGCCTTTCGAGGTCACGATACTCCTACGAGCAGTACTTC
TRBJ1-1	-	TRBV3-1	-	CASSQGGVISNTEAFF	TGTGCCAGCAGCCAAGGGGGCGTAATATCGAACACTGAAGCTTTCTTT
TRBJ2-7	few	TRBV6-8	-	CASSYSSRGEQYF	TGTGCCAGCAGTTACTCGAGCAGGGGCGAGCAGTACTTC
TRBJ2-7	many	TRBV28	-	CASSRPQEQYF	TGTGCCAGCAGCCGACCACAAGAGCAGTACTTC